The rows below give T cell receptor beta chains drawn from one sample of a study of Graves' ophthalmopathy and Graves' hyperthyroidism. TCRdb fed the multiplex PCR reads into MiXCR, producing one record per CDR3 protein. Among over a million distinct CDR3 sequences, roughly two fifths were seen once, and the ten largest hold around 10%. The sample was peripheral blood or thyroid tissue (not recorded which). Receptors were obtained from an adult man with Graves' hyperthyroidism. The CDR3 runs from the conserved cysteine through the conserved F or W. The D gene is left open where the match is weak. The size of a clone is reported for some rows only, either as once, few or many, or as a class for expanded clones.

CDR3aa | CDR3nt | v_gene | d_gene | j_gene | abundance
CASSLVSGVGETQYF | TGTGCCAGCAGCTTAGTCTCAGGGGTTGGAGAGACCCAGTACTTC | TRBV7-9 | . | TRBJ2-5 | many
CASSPRDGSYNEQFF | TGTGCCAGCAGCCCGAGGGACGGTTCCTACAATGAGCAGTTCTTC | TRBV7-9 | . | TRBJ2-1 | few
CASSQVTGSYEQYF | TGTGCCAGCAGCCAAGTTACAGGGAGTTACGAGCAGTACTTC | TRBV4-3 | . | TRBJ2-7 | many
CASSMDNYGYTF | TGTGCCAGCAGTATGGACAACTATGGCTACACCTTC | TRBV6-2/TRBV6-3 | . | TRBJ1-2 | .
CASSLLKDSNYGYTF | TGTGCCAGCAGTCTCTTGAAGGACAGTAACTATGGCTACACCTTC | TRBV12-3/TRBV12-4 | . | TRBJ1-2 | many
CAWGRGTEAFF | TGTGCCTGGGGGAGGGGCACTGAAGCTTTCTTT | TRBV30 | . | TRBJ1-1 | .
CASSSGGQNTEAFF | TGTGCCAGCAGCTCTGGAGGGCAGAACACTGAAGCTTTCTTT | TRBV11-2 | . | TRBJ1-1 | few
CSARGGTGNNEQYF | TGCAGTGCTAGAGGGGGGACAGGGAACAACGAGCAGTACTTC | TRBV20-1 | TRBD1 | TRBJ2-7 | many
CATRDGAGELFF | TGTGCCACCAGGGATGGGGCCGGGGAGCTGTTTTTT | TRBV24-1 | . | TRBJ2-2 | many
CASGRLGNTGELFF | TGCGCCAGCGGCCGCTTAGGAAACACCGGGGAGCTGTTTTTT | TRBV5-1 | . | TRBJ2-2 | .
CASSFPLAGARYEQYF | TGTGCCAGCAGCTTTCCTCTAGCGGGGGCGCGGTACGAGCAGTACTTC | TRBV5-5 | TRBD2 | TRBJ2-7 | .
CASSRGAVLDEQYF | TGTGCCAGCAGCCGGGGGGCAGTGCTAGACGAGCAGTACTTC | TRBV12-3/TRBV12-4 | . | TRBJ2-7 | few
CSVTGGEDYGYTF | TGCAGCGTGACAGGGGGGGAAGACTATGGCTACACCTTC | TRBV29-1 | TRBD1 | TRBJ1-2 | many
CASSLRQAVNTEAFF | TGTGCCAGCAGTCTCCGACAGGCTGTGAACACTGAAGCTTTCTTT | TRBV27 | . | TRBJ1-1 | .
CASSSIGAALHF | TGTGCCAGCAGCTCCATAGGGGCGGCCCTCCACTTT | TRBV7-9 | . | TRBJ1-6 | .
CSASRTENSPPHF | TGCAGTGCTAGTCGAACTGAAAATTCACCCCCCCACTTT | TRBV20-1 | . | TRBJ1-6 | .
CASSQETGTGELFF | TGTGCCAGCAGCCAAGAAACAGGCACCGGGGAGCTGTTTTTT | TRBV3-1 | . | TRBJ2-2 | .
CATSLSGLRGSFF | TGTGCCACCAGTTTATCCGGACTCCGAGGTTCTTTCTTT | TRBV28 | . | TRBJ1-1 | .
CSVRQLISYTF | TGCAGCGTTCGACAGTTAATTAGCTACACCTTC | TRBV29-1 | . | TRBJ1-2 | many
CASSWGRDKERYF | TGCGCCAGCAGCTGGGGACGGGACAAAGAACGGTACTTC | TRBV4-1 | . | TRBJ2-5 | few
CASSPRGESGYTF | TGTGCCAGCAGCCCCCGAGGGGAGAGCGGCTACACCTTC | TRBV7-2 | . | TRBJ1-2 | .
CASSLGEGMNTEAFF | TGTGCCAGCAGCTTAGGGGAGGGTATGAACACTGAAGCTTTCTTT | TRBV7-6 | . | TRBJ1-1 | many
CSATTGEAGYTF | TGCAGCGCCACCACAGGGGAGGCTGGCTACACCTTC | TRBV29-1 | TRBD1 | TRBJ1-2 | .
CSATEQGFGDGYTF | TGCAGTGCTACAGAACAGGGGTTCGGCGATGGCTACACCTTC | TRBV20-1 | TRBD1 | TRBJ1-2 | .
CASSNTGYYGYTF | TGTGCCAGCAGCAACACAGGGTACTATGGCTACACCTTC | TRBV28 | . | TRBJ1-2 | few
CAISPGQGAYTIYF | TGTGCCATCAGCCCGGGACAGGGGGCTTACACCATATATTTT | TRBV10-3 | TRBD1 | TRBJ1-3 | once
CASSLATRGTTEAFF | TGTGCCAGCAGCTTAGCCACGCGGGGGACCACTGAAGCTTTCTTT | TRBV7-2 | . | TRBJ1-1 | many
CSARDYRLNTEAFF | TGCAGTGCTAGGGATTACAGACTGAACACTGAAGCTTTCTTT | TRBV20-1 | . | TRBJ1-1 | .
CASSYLTGLGETQYF | TGTGCCAGCAGCTACCTGACAGGGTTGGGAGAGACCCAGTACTTC | TRBV5-5 | TRBD1 | TRBJ2-5 | many
CASSFIRDRVNQPQHF | TGTGCCAGCAGCTTCATCCGGGACAGGGTAAATCAGCCCCAGCATTTT | TRBV7-3 | TRBD1 | TRBJ1-5 | many
CASSPLENSPLHF | TGTGCCAGCAGCCCTCTGGAGAATTCACCCCTCCACTTT | TRBV7-9 | . | TRBJ1-6 | .
CASSLESGLAGYQETQYF | TGTGCCAGCAGCTTAGAGTCGGGACTAGCGGGGTACCAAGAGACCCAGTACTTC | TRBV7-8 | TRBD2 | TRBJ2-5 | once
CASSSAETQETQYF | TGTGCCAGCAGCTCAGCGGAGACACAAGAGACCCAGTACTTC | TRBV6-6 | . | TRBJ2-5 | many
CATSLGLAGGLNEQYF | TGTGCCACCAGCCTTGGACTAGCGGGAGGGCTCAACGAGCAGTACTTC | TRBV24-1 | TRBD2 | TRBJ2-7 | .
CASSEASGGPQQETQYF | TGCGCCAGCAGTGAGGCGAGCGGGGGGCCCCAACAAGAGACCCAGTACTTC | TRBV10-2 | TRBD2 | TRBJ2-5 | many
CATSDYGQGVSYGYTF | TGTGCCACCAGTGACTACGGACAGGGGGTTTCCTATGGCTACACCTTC | TRBV24-1 | TRBD1 | TRBJ1-2 | few
CASSVTGGEQPQHF | TGCGCCAGCAGCGTGACAGGGGGAGAGCAGCCCCAGCATTTT | TRBV5-1 | TRBD1 | TRBJ1-5 | many
CASRRDRGGQPQHF | TGTGCCAGCAGACGTGACAGGGGGGGCCAGCCCCAGCATTTT | TRBV12-3/TRBV12-4 | TRBD1 | TRBJ1-5 | many
CSVRTGAAGELFF | TGCAGCGTCCGGACAGGGGCGGCCGGGGAGCTGTTTTTT | TRBV29-1 | TRBD1 | TRBJ2-2 | many
CASSLGELAGETQYF | TGTGCCAGCAGCTTAGGTGAACTAGCGGGGGAGACCCAGTACTTC | TRBV7-9 | TRBD2 | TRBJ2-5 | .
CASSPKPVLGGPGEPFF | TGTGCCAGCAGCCCTAAACCCGTTCTGGGGGGGCCTGGGGAGCCGTTTTTT | TRBV7-9 | . | TRBJ2-2 | .
CASRNYGLAETQYF | TGTGCCAGCAGGAACTACGGACTAGCAGAGACCCAGTACTTC | TRBV5-8 | TRBD2 | TRBJ2-5 | many
CAISEPRASGYTF | TGTGCCATCAGTGAGCCGAGAGCCTCAGGCTACACCTTC | TRBV10-3 | . | TRBJ1-2 | .
CASRQQLTQYF | TGTGCCAGCAGACAACAGCTGACCCAGTACTTC | TRBV6-5 | . | TRBJ2-5 | .
CASSPPPGFGNTIYF | TGTGCCAGCAGCCCGCCTCCAGGGTTTGGAAACACCATATATTTT | TRBV7-2 | . | TRBJ1-3 | .
CSATGWGYNQPQHF | TGCAGTGCTACCGGTTGGGGCTACAATCAGCCCCAGCATTTT | TRBV20-1 | . | TRBJ1-5 | once
CSARFGGSNTEAFF | TGCAGTGCTAGATTCGGGGGATCGAACACTGAAGCTTTCTTT | TRBV20-1 | . | TRBJ1-1 | .
CAIAGLETYEQYF | TGTGCCATCGCCGGGTTGGAAACCTACGAGCAGTACTTC | TRBV10-3 | . | TRBJ2-7 | many
CASSFIGSSYEQYF | TGTGCCAGCAGCTTTATTGGGTCCTCCTACGAGCAGTACTTC | TRBV7-2 | . | TRBJ2-7 | many
CAIGPTSGAYEQYF | TGTGCCATCGGCCCGACTAGCGGAGCCTACGAGCAGTACTTC | TRBV10-3 | TRBD2 | TRBJ2-7 | .
CASSQISSYEQYF | TGTGCCAGCAGCCAAATAAGCTCCTACGAGCAGTACTTC | TRBV3-1 | . | TRBJ2-7 | many
CASSSSGGRSQYF | TGTGCCAGCAGCTCCAGCGGGGGGAGGTCCCAGTACTTC | TRBV13 | TRBD2 | TRBJ2-5 | many
CASSGTGEKLFF | TGTGCCAGTAGCGGGACTGGTGAAAAACTGTTTTTT | TRBV19 | . | TRBJ1-4 | many